The 16 T cell receptor beta chains reported below all come from one sample, sequenced in a study of CD8+ T cells in alopecia areata. Treatment of the sample: oral pan-JAK inhibitor, 5-10 mg twice daily. Investigators isolated RNA and reverse transcribed it into cDNA to act as the sequencing template. Some clones are missing from TCRdb's copy, which holds only in-frame ones; the method was immunoSEQ multiplex PCR. The table records 50,000 to 65,000 clones, 35% to 55% of them present only once. Here the sequenced sample was CD8+ T cells sorted from blood, taken around week 36, from a patient treated with tofacitinib. Every receptor here comes from a human donor with alopecia areata.

V usage is TRBV29-1 and J usage is TRBJ2-1; the D is unclear. This CDR3 has 14 residues. The V gene lost 6 bases and the J gene lost 4 bases, with 16 bases spanning the gap. Germline CDR1 and CDR2: SQVTM and ANQGSEA. CDR3 DNA: TGCAGCGTCCCCCATACAACTCTATACAATGAGCAGTTCTTC. This translates into CSVPHTTLYNEQFF.

The chain links TRBV29-1 to TRBJ2-2, with D perhaps given as TRBD1 or TRBD2 (5 bases each). The ends were cut back, 0 bases at V and 6 bases at J, with 11 bases in the middle. In germline, CDR1 is SQVTM, CDR2 ANQGSEA. CDR3 length equals 14 residues. This CDR3 reads CSVEEYGAAGELFF. The CDR3 DNA is TGCAGCGTTGAAGAGTACGGGGCTGCCGGGGAGCTGTTTTTT.

This clone has a handful of counts. V is TRBV28 and J is TRBJ2-1; unclear D gene. CDR1 and CDR2 (germline): MDHEN, SYDVKM. CDR3 length: 13 amino acids. V was trimmed by 1 base and J by 4 bases, leaving 5 bases between them. The CDR3 DNA reads as TGTGCCAGCAGTTTATCTGTTTACAATGAGCAGTTCTTC. This translates into CASSLSVYNEQFF.

This clone was detected only a few times. V and J are TRBV4-2 and TRBJ2-6; no clear D. CDR3 length: 16 residues. V gave up 0 bases and J gave up 0 bases, with 6 bases separating them. Germline V gene sequence: CDR1 LGHNA, CDR2 YNFKEQ. The CDR3: CASSQDSNSGANVLTF. CDR3 nucleotide sequence: TGTGCCAGCAGCCAAGACTCAAACTCTGGGGCCAACGTCCTGACTTTC.

This sequence joins TRBV28 and TRBJ1-4; D call uncertain. This CDR3 comprises 16 residues. Germline loops: CDR1 MDHEN, CDR2 SYDVKM. V dropped 3 bases and J dropped 0 bases, with 11 bases sitting between them. This CDR3 reads CASSFLAAATNEKLFF. Here the CDR3 DNA reads TGTGCCAGCAGTTTCTTGGCAGCTGCAACTAATGAAAAACTGTTTTTT.

The chain combines TRBV6-1 with TRBJ2-2; 11 bases fit TRBD2. V lost 4 bases, J lost 5 bases, and 9 bases stayed unmatched. Germline loops: CDR1 MNHNS, CDR2 SASEGT. The CDR3 runs to 17 residues. CDR3 amino acids: CASSGSRASGRTGELFF. As DNA, the CDR3 is TGTGCCAGCAGTGGATCCCGAGCTAGCGGGAGGACCGGGGAGCTGTTTTTT.

The CDR3 region is CASSSRASVTGELFF. CDR3 bases: TGTGCCAGCAGTTCCAGGGCGAGTGTGACCGGGGAGCTGTTTTTT. The chain joins TRBV27 to TRBJ2-2, with D possibly TRBD1 on 5 matching bases. V was trimmed by 4 bases and J by 5 bases, leaving 14 bases between them. The CDR3 totals 15 residues. CDR1 MNHEY and CDR2 SMNVEV come from the germline V gene (reference sequence).

This clone was picked up many times. V and J are TRBV19 and TRBJ1-1; the D is unclear. There are 15 residues in the CDR3. V was shortened by 6 bases and J by 7 bases, with 21 bases between the two germline ends. CDR1 is LNHDA and CDR2 is SQIVND in the germline V gene (reference sequence). The CDR3 nucleotides are TGTGCCAGTAGCCCGACCGTGGGAGGGAATGTTGAAGCTTTCTTT. Translated: CASSPTVGGNVEAFF.

The genes are TRBV29-1 and TRBJ1-4, with 10 bases that match TRBD1. This CDR3 comprises 13 residues. Germline lookup yields CDR1 SQVTM and CDR2 ANQGSEA. V shed 8 bases, J shed 7 bases, and the junction held 7 bases outside the gene matches. This CDR3 is CSINRDRGEKLFF. CDR3 coding DNA: TGCAGCATTAACCGGGACAGGGGTGAAAAACTGTTTTTT.

This chain joins TRBV7-9 and TRBJ2-5, with 7 bases aligning to TRBD2. CDR1 SEHNR and CDR2 FQNEAQ come from the germline V gene (reference sequence). V shed 8 bases, J shed 9 bases, and the junction held 9 bases outside the gene matches. The CDR3 has 12 amino acids. The CDR3 DNA reads TGTGCCAGCGGCGGGGGTACGGAGGCCCAGTACTTC. This codes for CASGGGTEAQYF. Drawing the rest from reference TRBV7-9 and TRBJ2-5, the complete variable domain is DTGVSQNPRHKITKRGQNVTFRCDPISEHNRLYWYRQTLGQGPEFLTYFQNEAQLEKSRLLSDRFSAERPKGSFSTLEIQRTEQGDSAMYLCASGGGTEAQYFGPGTRLLVL.

This clone was seen only a few times. The J gene is TRBJ1-2, the V gene TRBV9; TRBD1 aligns across 9 bases. The V gene's germline CDR1 is SGDLS and CDR2 YYNGEE. Losses at the gene ends were 7 bases for V and 7 bases for J; bases not matched to a gene: 8. This CDR3 has 13 residues. DNA of the CDR3: TGTGCCAGCTCCGGGACAGGGATTGGTGGCTACACCTTC. This sequence encodes CASSGTGIGGYTF.

The V call is TRBV5-1, the J call TRBJ2-2; 7 positions match TRBD2. Germline CDR1 reads SGHRS; CDR2 reads YFSETQ. V lost 0 bases to trimming and J lost 6 bases; unmatched junction nucleotides: 5. The CDR3 is made up of 15 amino acids. The chain's CDR3 is CASSLGSGTAGELFF. CDR3 in DNA: TGCGCCAGCAGCTTGGGAAGCGGGACGGCCGGGGAGCTGTTTTTT.

This chain connects TRBV29-1 to TRBJ1-1, with a possible D match to TRBD1 (5 bases). CDR1 is SQVTM and CDR2 is ANQGSEA in the germline V gene. The V end was cut by 6 bases, the J end by 1 base, with 12 bases between. CDR3 length: 13 residues. CDR3 protein: CSVSGGGNTEAFF. The CDR3 coding sequence is TGCAGCGTGTCTGGGGGAGGGAACACTGAAGCTTTCTTT.

This sequence joins TRBV6-5 and TRBJ1-1, with D uncertain. Germline loops: CDR1 MNHEY, CDR2 SVGAGI. The CDR3 runs to 13 residues. The V gene lost 0 bases and the J gene lost 8 bases, with 10 bases spanning the gap. The CDR3 coding sequence is TGTGCCAGCAGTTACTCGATACGTTCCGAAGCTTTCTTT. It specifies CASSYSIRSEAFF.

This chain joins TRBV7-9 and TRBJ2-5; D not certain. The CDR3 sequence is 11 residues long. The ends were cut back, 4 bases at V and 5 bases at J, with 5 bases in the middle. The germline V gene encodes CDR1 SEHNR and CDR2 FQNEAQ (reference sequence). CDR3 protein: CASSWDETQYF. CDR3 bases: TGTGCCAGCAGCTGGGATGAGACCCAGTACTTC. The variable domain in full, completed from reference TRBV7-9 and TRBJ2-5, reads DTGVSQNPRHKITKRGQNVTFRCDPISEHNRLYWYRQTLGQGPEFLTYFQNEAQLEKSRLLSDRFSAERPKGSFSTLEIQRTEQGDSAMYLCASSWDETQYFGPGTRLLVL.

In the case of this clone: This same CDR3 is encoded by further DNA sequences in the sample. V and J are TRBV6-6 and TRBJ1-5, with D unresolved. V was shortened by 0 bases and J by 0 bases, with 3 bases between the two germline ends. CDR1 and CDR2 (germline): MNHNY, SVGAGI (reference sequence). This CDR3 comprises 14 residues. The CDR3 DNA is TGTGCCAGCAGTTACTCGTATAGCAATCAGCCCCAGCATTTT. Translation: CASSYSYSNQPQHF.